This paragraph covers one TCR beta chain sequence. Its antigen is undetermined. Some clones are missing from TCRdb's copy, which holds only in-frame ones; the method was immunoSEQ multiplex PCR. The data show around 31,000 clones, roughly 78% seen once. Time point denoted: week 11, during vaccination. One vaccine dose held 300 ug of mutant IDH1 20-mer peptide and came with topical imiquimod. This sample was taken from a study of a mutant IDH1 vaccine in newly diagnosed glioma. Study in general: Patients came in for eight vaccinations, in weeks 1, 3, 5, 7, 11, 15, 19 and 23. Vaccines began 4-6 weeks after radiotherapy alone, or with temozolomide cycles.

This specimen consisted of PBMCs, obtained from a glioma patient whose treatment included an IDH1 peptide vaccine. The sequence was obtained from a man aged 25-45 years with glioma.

The chain's CDR3 is CAISDVRYEQYF. In DNA form, the CDR3 reads TGTGCCATCAGTGATGTTCGCTACGAGCAGTACTTC. The chain recombines TRBV10-3 with TRBJ2-7, with D hard to call. The V end was cut by 3 bases, the J end by 3 bases, with 6 bases between. This CDR3 comprises 12 residues. Germline V lookup: CDR1 ENHRY, CDR2 SYGVKD.